This passage covers 30 T cell receptor beta chains from one sample sequenced in a study of OX40 agonist ivuxolimab in advanced cancers. Measured with immunoSEQ multiplex PCR; TCRdb has only the in-frame clones, and not every one. The profile shows about 85,000 clones, 80% to 90% of them singletons. Sample: CD4+ or CD8+ T cells sorted from blood, taken in a trial of the OX40 agonist ivuxolimab. All receptors derive from an adult with an advanced solid tumor such as melanoma, head and neck, liver or kidney cancer.

The rearrangement joins TRBV19 to TRBJ1-1, with D tentatively TRBD1 (5 bases). This CDR3 has 15 amino acids. Trimming took off 3 bases at V and 0 bases at J, with 11 bases between the two ends. The V gene's germline CDR1 is LNHDA and CDR2 SQIVND (reference sequence). The CDR3: CASSIRGALNTEAFF. DNA for the CDR3: TGTGCCAGTAGTATCCGGGGCGCGCTGAACACTGAAGCTTTCTTT.

This clone was observed once. The rearrangement joins TRBV29-1 to TRBJ2-7, with 12 bases lining up with TRBD2. V lost 5 bases and J lost 3; bases outside the gene matches: 5. This CDR3 has 14 amino acids. CDR1 SQVTM and CDR2 ANQGSEA come from the germline V gene. The CDR3 here is CSVSSSGGGYEQYF. As DNA, the CDR3 is TGCAGCGTTTCTTCTAGCGGGGGGGGCTACGAGCAGTACTTC.

V usage is TRBV7-3 and J usage is TRBJ1-2; a possible D gene is TRBD1 (6 bases). The CDR3 is 13 residues long. V lost 5 bases to trimming and J lost 4 bases, with 11 bases between them. Germline assignment: CDR1 SGHTA and CDR2 FQGTGA. Here the CDR3 DNA reads TGTGCCAGCAGCCCGGGGGGCAGCTATGGCTACACCTTC. Protein sequence: CASSPGGSYGYTF.

This chain joins TRBV5-6 and TRBJ1-4; no firm D call. V lost 4 bases and J lost 7, with 14 bases in between. The CDR3 runs 14 residues. Germline lookup yields CDR1 SGHDT and CDR2 YYEEEE. CDR3 residues: CASSVPGLSEKLFF. The CDR3 bases are TGTGCCAGCAGCGTGCCGGGCCTAAGTGAAAAACTGTTTTTT. Drawing the rest from reference TRBV5-6 and TRBJ1-4, the complete variable domain is DAGVTQSPTHLIKTRGQQVTLRCSPKSGHDTVSWYQQALGQGPQFIFQYYEEEERQRGNFPDRFSGHQFPNYSSELNVNALLLGDSALYLCASSVPGLSEKLFFGSGTQLSVL.

The gene calls are TRBV11-2 and TRBJ1-1, with 7 bases matching TRBD1. The CDR3 sequence is 14 residues long. With V trimmed by 1 base and J by 5 bases, 4 bases remained unmatched. CDR1 is SGHAT and CDR2 is FQNNGV in the germline V gene. The CDR3 spells CASSLGQGWTEAFF. In DNA form, the CDR3 reads TGTGCCAGCAGCTTAGGACAGGGATGGACTGAAGCTTTCTTT.

The V and J genes are TRBV29-1 and TRBJ1-1; TRBD1 matches at 7 bases. CDR3 length: 14 amino acids. Germline CDR1 is SQVTM and CDR2 is ANQGSEA. J lost 1 base, V lost 3 bases, and 5 bases had no gene match. CDR3 amino acids: CSVDPGQSNTEAFF. DNA of the CDR3: TGCAGCGTTGACCCGGGACAGTCGAACACTGAAGCTTTCTTT.

CDR3 coding DNA: TGTGCCAGCAGCAAAGGGGGGGGGACAGGGAACACCGGGGAGCTGTTTTTT. Amino acids: CASSKGGGTGNTGELFF. This chain connects TRBV21-1 to TRBJ2-2; whether TRBD1, the table's D call, matches the DNA was not checked. TRBV21-1 is annotated as a pseudogene. This CDR3 contains 17 residues.

This chain joins TRBV11-2 and TRBJ1-5; D is unclear. Germline CDR1 SGHAT, CDR2 FQNNGV. Trimming cost V 3 bases and J 0 bases, with 6 bases left between them. The CDR3 loop spans 14 amino acids. CDR3 sequence (DNA): TGTGCCAGCAGCTTGACAAGTAGCAATCAGCCCCAGCATTTT. It is translated as CASSLTSSNQPQHF.

The CDR3 here is CASKTGTGTYEQYF. CDR3 bases: TGTGCCAGCAAGACCGGGACAGGGACATACGAGCAGTACTTC. The V and J genes are TRBV28 and TRBJ2-7; 9 bases agree with TRBD1. This CDR3 has 14 residues. Germline-derived CDR1 and CDR2 are MDHEN and SYDVKM. The junction had 8 bases not matched to a gene; V was cut back by 7 bases and J by 4 bases.

The chain couples TRBV9 to TRBJ2-3, with 7 bases lining up with TRBD1. V was pared by 0 bases and J by 1 base, with 5 bases of the junction left unmatched. The CDR3 runs to 16 residues. Per germline, CDR1 SGDLS and CDR2 YYNGEE. The CDR3 protein is CASSVEGGQGTDTQYF. The DNA of the CDR3 is TGTGCCAGCAGCGTAGAGGGCGGACAGGGCACAGATACGCAGTATTTT.

V usage is TRBV2 and J usage is TRBJ1-6, with D perhaps matching TRBD1 (6 bases). Germline CDR1 reads SNHLY; CDR2 reads FYNNEI. Trimming took 7 bases from V and 5 from J, leaving 18 bases between them. The CDR3 length is 16 residues. CDR3 DNA sequence: TGTGCCAGCAAGTGGGAAGGGCAGGGGCATAATTCACCCCTCCACTTT. This encodes CASKWEGQGHNSPLHF.

This sequence joins TRBV7-3 and TRBJ2-2; 8 positions agree with TRBD2. The V gene end was trimmed by 8 bases and the J gene end by 5 bases; junction bases not matched to a gene: 7. Germline V CDR1 and CDR2: SGHTA, FQGTGA. The CDR3 runs 14 residues. In DNA form, the CDR3 reads TGTGCCAGCGCCCCGGGGGGGAGGACCGGGGAGCTGTTTTTT. Protein: CASAPGGRTGELFF.

The J gene is TRBJ1-1, the V gene TRBV6-1; D is unresolved. V lost 7 bases, J lost 5 bases, and 17 bases lay in between. The CDR3 consists of 14 residues. Germline-derived CDR1 and CDR2 are MNHNS and SASEGT. CDR3 region: CASTPQPGGTEAFF. CDR3 nucleotide sequence: TGTGCCAGCACCCCCCAGCCGGGAGGGACTGAAGCTTTCTTT.

This clone was picked up a small number of times. The chain couples TRBV6-5 to TRBJ2-2; D unresolved. Deletions cut 3 bases from V and 0 bases from J, with 8 bases between. This CDR3 is 15 amino acids long. CDR1 and CDR2 from the germline V gene are MNHEY and SVGAGI. The CDR3 reads CASSYGYTNTGELFF. The CDR3 bases are TGTGCCAGCAGTTATGGTTATACGAACACCGGGGAGCTGTTTTTT.

J is TRBJ1-2 and V is TRBV29-1, with 9 bases lining up with TRBD1. V dropped 6 bases and J dropped 5; count of bases not matched to a gene: 13. Germline CDR1 SQVTM, CDR2 ANQGSEA. This CDR3 is built from 15 residues. The CDR3, as DNA: TGCAGCGTATCCCGGACAGGGGAGGGACGGTATGGCTACACCTTC. It is translated as CSVSRTGEGRYGYTF.

This clone appeared a single time. The V and J genes are TRBV5-1 and TRBJ2-7, with 8 bases that match TRBD2. With V trimmed by 4 bases and J by 4 bases, 10 bases remained unmatched. The CDR3 extends over 15 amino acids. From germline, CDR1 is SGHRS and CDR2 YFSETQ. CDR3 loop: CASSPRGGVSYEQYF. The CDR3 DNA follows: TGCGCCAGCAGCCCCCGGGGGGGTGTATCATACGAGCAGTACTTC.

The count of this clone is one. V is TRBV15 and J is TRBJ2-2; D remains unclear. Germline V gene lookup returns CDR1 LNHNV and CDR2 YYDKDF (reference sequence). The CDR3 totals 14 residues. The ends were cut back, 0 bases at V and 6 bases at J, with 8 bases in the middle. The CDR3 sequence is CATSRDLNAGELFF. In DNA, the CDR3 is TGTGCCACCAGCAGAGATCTTAACGCCGGGGAGCTGTTTTTT.

CDR3 nucleotide sequence: TGTGCCAGCAGCCCCGGAGCTCCGAGCACAGATACGCAGTATTTT. Its translation: CASSPGAPSTDTQYF. This chain uses TRBV9 with TRBJ2-3, with no clear D. Trimming took off 4 bases at V and 0 bases at J, with 12 bases between the two ends. Germline V lookup: CDR1 SGDLS, CDR2 YYNGEE. This CDR3 has 15 residues. Variable domain in full (rest from reference TRBV9 and TRBJ2-3): DSGVTQTPKHLITATGQRVTLRCSPRSGDLSVYWYQQSLDQGLQFLIQYYNGEERAKGNILERFSAQQFPDLHSELNLSSLELGDSALYFCASSPGAPSTDTQYFGPGTRLTVL.

Regarding this clone: Sequence at one end of the junction differs from germline and may be a read error. The genes are TRBV7-2 and TRBJ1-5; D is unclear. The CDR3 is 15 residues long. Germline V CDR1 and CDR2: SGHTA, FQGNSA. For the CDR3, the DNA is TGTGCCAGCACCTTACAGATCGGGGTAGATCAGCCCCAGCATTTT. This gives the protein CASTLQIGVDQPQHF.

V usage is TRBV14 and J usage is TRBJ1-1; D uncertain. Germline assignment: CDR1 SGHDN and CDR2 FVKESK. There are 15 residues in the CDR3. V was clipped by 1 base and J by 3 bases, with 12 bases between them. CDR3 residues: CASSQAVGRDTEAFF. CDR3 in DNA: TGTGCCAGCAGCCAAGCCGTCGGTAGGGACACTGAAGCTTTCTTT.

The CDR3 region is CASSQEGQSYYEQYF. CDR3 bases: TGCGCCAGCAGCCAAGAGGGGCAGAGTTACTACGAGCAGTACTTC. J is TRBJ2-7 and V is TRBV4-1; a possible D gene is TRBD1 (5 bases). Between the trimmed V and J ends, which lost 0 bases and 3 bases, there was a span of 12 bases. Per the germline V gene, CDR1 is MGHRA and CDR2 is YSYEKL. CDR3 size: 15 residues.

The gene calls are TRBV7-2 and TRBJ2-3; tentative D call: TRBD2 (6 bases). The CDR3 is 14 residues long. Trimming took 0 bases from V and 4 from J, leaving 8 bases between them. Germline CDR1 SGHTA, CDR2 FQGNSA. Here the CDR3 reads CASSLAWGADTQYF. CDR3 DNA sequence: TGTGCCAGCAGCTTAGCTTGGGGGGCAGATACGCAGTATTTT.

CDR3 DNA: TGTGCCACCGGAGACCCCAATCAGCCCCAGCATTTT. This encodes CATGDPNQPQHF. The chain links TRBV15 to TRBJ1-5; D unresolved. Between the trimmed V and J ends, which lost 8 bases and 3 bases, there was a span of 8 bases. This CDR3 is built from 12 residues. The germline V gene has CDR1 LNHNV and CDR2 YYDKDF (reference sequence).

The J gene is TRBJ1-1, the V gene TRBV30, with D possibly matching TRBD1 (5 bases). The V gene's germline CDR1 is GTSNPN and CDR2 SVGIG (reference sequence). Between the trimmed V and J ends, which lost 2 bases and 7 bases, there was a span of 11 bases. The CDR3 loop spans 12 amino acids. The CDR3 protein is CAWSRGFGEAFF. The CDR3 DNA reads as TGTGCCTGGAGTCGGGGGTTTGGTGAAGCTTTCTTT.

The chain joins TRBV27 to TRBJ1-2; TRBD1 might be the D (5 bases). Germline CDR1 reads MNHEY; CDR2 reads SMNVEV (reference sequence). Trimming shortened V by 0 bases and J by 8 bases, and 10 bases separated the two germline ends. The CDR3 runs 13 residues. CDR3 loop: CASSLSGVEGYTF. The CDR3 DNA reads as TGTGCCAGCAGTTTATCAGGGGTCGAGGGCTACACCTTC.

The chain combines TRBV9 with TRBJ2-2; the D gene is possibly TRBD2 (5 bases). This CDR3 has 16 amino acids. Trimming stripped 0 bases from V and 1 base from J, with 10 bases between. Germline V gives CDR1 SGDLS, CDR2 YYNGEE. CDR3 loop: CASSVVEAVNTGELFF. CDR3 in DNA: TGTGCCAGCAGCGTAGTGGAAGCGGTGAACACCGGGGAGCTGTTTTTT.

The chain has TRBV6-6 and TRBJ1-6; D possibly corresponds to TRBD1 (5 bases). Trimming removed 5 bases from V and 7 bases from J, with 18 bases in between. CDR1 and CDR2 (germline): MNHNY, SVGAGI (reference sequence). The CDR3 is 16 amino acids. The CDR3 sequence is CASSPLGVPSNSPLHF. CDR3 DNA sequence: TGTGCCAGCAGTCCTCTAGGGGTCCCTTCCAATTCACCCCTCCACTTT.

The gene calls are TRBV28 and TRBJ2-5; D may be TRBD1 or TRBD2 (6 bases each). Germline V gives CDR1 MDHEN, CDR2 SYDVKM. This CDR3 is built from 13 residues. V lost 7 bases and J 7 bases, leaving 16 bases between the germline ends. CDR3 region: CASTPGGGMTQYF. CDR3 nucleotides: TGTGCCAGCACTCCCGGGGGCGGGATGACCCAGTACTTC.

The genes are TRBV7-2 and TRBJ2-5, with 10 positions matching TRBD2. Germline CDR1 is SGHTA and CDR2 is FQGNSA. The ends lost 5 bases at V and 6 bases at J; junction bases unmatched: 12. This CDR3 region has 16 residues. The CDR3 nucleotides read TGTGCCAGCAGCCAGACTAGCGGGTTCGGTATCCAGACCCAGTACTTC. Encoded protein: CASSQTSGFGIQTQYF. Full variable domain (remainder filled in from reference TRBV7-2 and TRBJ2-5): GAGVSQSPSNKVTEKGKDVELRCDPISGHTALYWYRQSLGQGLEFLIYFQGNSAPDKSGLPSDRFSAERTGGSVSTLTIQRTQQEDSAVYLCASSQTSGFGIQTQYFGPGTRLLVL.

V gene TRBV28 combines with J gene TRBJ2-1; TRBD2 matches at 12 bases. Trimming removed 4 bases from V and 3 bases from J; junction bases left unmatched: 4. Germline lookup yields CDR1 MDHEN and CDR2 SYDVKM. The CDR3 spans 16 residues. In DNA form, the CDR3 reads TGTGCCAGCAGTTCCGGGACTAGCGGGTACTACAATGAGCAGTTCTTC. It translates to CASSSGTSGYYNEQFF.